The 13 T cell receptor beta chains below all came from one sample that was sequenced in a study of cytomegalovirus exposure and HLA in healthy donors. Primers for the PCR totalled 60 Vbeta and 13 Jbeta. The repertoire was sequenced with immunoSEQ multiplex PCR; TCRdb's copy has only in-frame clones and lacks some. The sample shows roughly 140,000 clones, about 72% of them seen only once. Material for sequencing was PBMCs. Source of these receptors: a man aged 40-50 years in good health and CMV-seronegative.

This clone was recorded once. V and J are TRBV2 and TRBJ1-1, with D uncertain. The V end lost 2 bases, the J end lost 1 base, and 11 bases lay between the germline ends. This CDR3 has 15 amino acids. Germline assignment: CDR1 SNHLY and CDR2 FYNNEI. CDR3 coding DNA: TGTGCCAGCAGTGAAACCCCAGGCGCGAACACTGAAGCTTTCTTT. Protein: CASSETPGANTEAFF.

The chain employs TRBV4-1 and TRBJ1-6; D gene ambiguous. With 0 bases removed from V and 6 bases from J, the gap between germline ends came to 9 bases. Germline CDR1 is MGHRA and CDR2 is YSYEKL. CDR3 length: 15 amino acids. In DNA, the CDR3 is TGCGCCAGCAGCCAAGATCACAGAAGTAATTCACCCCTCCACTTT. Translated: CASSQDHRSNSPLHF.

This chain uses TRBV10-3 with TRBJ1-2; 9 bases line up with TRBD1. CDR1 is ENHRY and CDR2 is SYGVKD in the germline V gene. The CDR3 extends over 16 amino acids. The trim removed 2 bases at V and 8 bases at J, leaving 12 bases unmatched. The CDR3 region is CAISEGRLDRGSGYTF. CDR3 nucleotide sequence: TGTGCCATCAGTGAGGGAAGATTGGACAGGGGTAGCGGCTACACCTTC.

J is TRBJ2-7 and V is TRBV6-5; 12 bases agree with TRBD2. Per the germline V gene, CDR1 is MNHEY and CDR2 is SVGAGI. This CDR3 region has 15 residues. V was pared by 3 bases and J by 1 base, with 1 base of the junction left unmatched. The CDR3 loop reads CASSYGTSGSYEQYF. CDR3 nucleotides: TGTGCCAGCAGTTATGGGACTAGCGGGTCCTACGAGCAGTACTTC.

The rearrangement uses TRBV10-2 and TRBJ2-1, with D possibly matching TRBD1 (5 bases). The CDR3 covers 18 residues. Germline-derived CDR1 and CDR2 are WSHSY and SAAADI. V was pared by 0 bases and J by 9 bases, with 24 bases between. As DNA, the CDR3 is TGCGCCAGCAGTGAGTCGGGTGTGGTGGCAGGGTCTAATCCTGAGCAGTTCTTC. It codes for CASSESGVVAGSNPEQFF.

This clone occurred a few times. The chain combines TRBV5-5 with TRBJ1-4; perhaps TRBD1 as D (5 bases). V was shortened by 3 bases and J by 5 bases, with 11 bases between the two germline ends. Germline CDR1 is SGHKS and CDR2 is YYEKEE (reference sequence). The CDR3 totals 14 residues. The CDR3 nucleotides are TGTGCCAGCAGCTCGGGCAGGGCGAATGAAAAACTGTTTTTT. Its protein product is CASSSGRANEKLFF. Based on the CDR3 plus reference TRBV5-5 and TRBJ1-4, the full variable domain is DAGVTQSPTHLIKTRGQQVTLRCSPISGHKSVSWYQQVLGQGPQFIFQYYEKEERGRGNFPDRFSARQFPNYSSELNVNALLLGDSALYLCASSSGRANEKLFFGSGTQLSVL.

This chain joins TRBV11-2 and TRBJ2-1, with TRBD2 matching 15 bases. The CDR3 runs 16 residues. The germline gives CDR1 SGHAT, CDR2 FQNNGV. Trimming took 3 bases from V and 9 from J; bases not matched to a gene: 6. CDR3 in amino acids: CASSFRTSGRDSEQFF. As DNA, the CDR3 is TGTGCCAGCAGCTTCCGGACTAGCGGGAGGGATTCTGAGCAGTTCTTC.

The chain uses TRBV4-3 and TRBJ2-1, with 9 bases fitting TRBD2. CDR3 length equals 18 residues. The J segment lost 1 base and the V segment lost 0 bases, leaving 7 bases of the junction unmatched. Germline loops: CDR1 LGHNA, CDR2 YSLEER. The CDR3 is CASSQDHALAGSYNEQFF. The DNA of the CDR3 is TGCGCCAGCAGCCAAGACCATGCGCTAGCGGGGTCCTACAATGAGCAGTTCTTC.

The genes are TRBV14 and TRBJ2-7; D is perhaps TRBD2 (5 bases). V was clipped by 4 bases and J by 6 bases, with 13 bases between them. This CDR3 comprises 13 residues. Germline V CDR1 and CDR2: SGHDN, FVKESK. CDR3 in DNA: TGTGCCAGCAGCCTTCGCGGGTTTGGCGAGCAGTACTTC. It encodes CASSLRGFGEQYF.

This clone was picked up a small number of times. The genes are TRBV7-3 and TRBJ2-3; 9 nucleotides align to TRBD1. Trimming at V came to 2 bases and at J to 2 bases, leaving 2 bases not matched to a gene. Germline CDR1 and CDR2: SGHTA and FQGTGA. The CDR3 is made up of 15 amino acids. CDR3 residues: CASSLDRGSTDTQYF. DNA for the CDR3: TGTGCCAGCAGCTTAGACAGGGGGTCCACAGATACGCAGTATTTT.

The chain combines TRBV5-1 with TRBJ2-1; TRBD2 aligns across 10 bases. Germline trimming cut 0 bases from V and 4 bases from J; bases unmatched to any gene: 4. There are 16 residues in the CDR3. CDR1 and CDR2 from the germline V gene are SGHRS and YFSETQ. Written as DNA, the CDR3 is TGCGCCAGCAGCTTGGAGGGTAGCGGGGGGTACAATGAGCAGTTCTTC. The encoded protein is CASSLEGSGGYNEQFF. The full variable domain, rest sourced from reference TRBV5-1 and TRBJ2-1, is KAGVTQTPRYLIKTRGQQVTLSCSPISGHRSVSWYQQTPGQGLQFLFEYFSETQRNKGNFPGRFSGRQFSNSRSEMNVSTLELGDSALYLCASSLEGSGGYNEQFFGPGTRLTVL.

The chain is built from TRBV25-1 and TRBJ2-7; the D gene is possibly TRBD2 (6 bases). Per the germline V gene, CDR1 is MGHDK and CDR2 is SYGVNS. This CDR3 has 13 amino acids. The V end lost 2 bases, the J end lost 4 bases, and 9 bases lay between the germline ends. Here the CDR3 reads CASSEPLAYEQYF. For the CDR3, the DNA is TGTGCCAGCAGTGAACCACTAGCTTACGAGCAGTACTTC.

Only a few counts were recorded for this clone. The chain recombines TRBV29-1 with TRBJ1-1, with D maybe TRBD1 (5 bases). Germline V gene lookup returns CDR1 SQVTM and CDR2 ANQGSEA. V lost 7 bases, J lost 1 base, and 13 bases lay in between. The CDR3 totals 13 residues. The CDR3 loop is CSATYGGNTEAFF. The CDR3 DNA reads as TGCAGCGCAACGTACGGGGGGAACACTGAAGCTTTCTTT.